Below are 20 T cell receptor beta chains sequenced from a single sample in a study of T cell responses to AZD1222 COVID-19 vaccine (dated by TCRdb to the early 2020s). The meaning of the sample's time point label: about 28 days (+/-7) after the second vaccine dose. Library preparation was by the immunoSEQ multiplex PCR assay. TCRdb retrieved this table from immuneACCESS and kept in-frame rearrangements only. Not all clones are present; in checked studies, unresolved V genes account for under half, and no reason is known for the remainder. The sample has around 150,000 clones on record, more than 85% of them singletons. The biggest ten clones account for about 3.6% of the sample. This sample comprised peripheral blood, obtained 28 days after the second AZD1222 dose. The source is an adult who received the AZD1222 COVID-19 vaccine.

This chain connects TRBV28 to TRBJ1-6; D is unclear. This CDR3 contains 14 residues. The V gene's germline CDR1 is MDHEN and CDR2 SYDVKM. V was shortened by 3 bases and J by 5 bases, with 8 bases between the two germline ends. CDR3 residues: CASSFVGHNSPLHF. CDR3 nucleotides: TGTGCCAGCAGTTTCGTGGGTCATAATTCACCCCTCCACTTT. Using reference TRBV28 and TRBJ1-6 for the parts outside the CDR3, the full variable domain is DVKVTQSSRYLVKRTGEKVFLECVQDMDHENMFWYRQDPGLGLRLIYFSYDVKMKEKGDIPEGYSVSREKKERFSLILESASTNQTSMYLCASSFVGHNSPLHFGNGTRLTVT.

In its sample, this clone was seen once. CDR3 nucleotides: TGCGCCAGCACCGAGGGGGACTTGTACCAAGAGACCCAGTACTTC. This gives the protein CASTEGDLYQETQYF. J is TRBJ2-5 and V is TRBV5-1, with D perhaps matching TRBD1 or TRBD2 (6 bases each). Germline assignment: CDR1 SGHRS and CDR2 YFSETQ. Trimming shortened V by 6 bases and J by 0 bases, and 15 bases separated the two germline ends. This CDR3 has 15 residues.

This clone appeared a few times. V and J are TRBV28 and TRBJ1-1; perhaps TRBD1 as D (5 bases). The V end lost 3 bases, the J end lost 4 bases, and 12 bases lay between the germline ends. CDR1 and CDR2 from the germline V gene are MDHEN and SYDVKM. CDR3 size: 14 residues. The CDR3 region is CASSLGGTTTEAFF. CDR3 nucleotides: TGTGCCAGCAGTTTGGGAGGGACGACCACTGAAGCTTTCTTT.

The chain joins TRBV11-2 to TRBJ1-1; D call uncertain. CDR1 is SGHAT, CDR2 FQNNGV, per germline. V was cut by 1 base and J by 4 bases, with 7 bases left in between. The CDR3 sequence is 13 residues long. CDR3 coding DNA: TGTGCCAGCAGCTTAGTTTCGCGCACTGAAGCTTTCTTT. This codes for CASSLVSRTEAFF.

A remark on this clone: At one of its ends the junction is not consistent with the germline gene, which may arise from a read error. The CDR3 spells CASSHGRGRETSKNVQYF. The CDR3 DNA is TGTGCCAGCAGCCACGGGAGGGGGCGGGAGACGTCCAAAAACGTTCAGTACTTC. This sequence joins TRBV5-4 and TRBJ2-4; D might be TRBD2 (8 bases). CDR3 length: 18 residues. Germline V gives CDR1 SGHNT, CDR2 YYREEE (reference sequence).

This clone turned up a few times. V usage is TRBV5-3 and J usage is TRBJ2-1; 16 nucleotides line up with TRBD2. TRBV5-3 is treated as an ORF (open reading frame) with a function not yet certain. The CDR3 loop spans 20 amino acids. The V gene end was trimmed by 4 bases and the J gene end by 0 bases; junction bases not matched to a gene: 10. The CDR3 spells CARSEEPGLAGGPSYNEQFF. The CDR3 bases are TGTGCCAGAAGCGAAGAACCGGGACTAGCGGGAGGGCCCTCCTACAATGAGCAGTTCTTC.

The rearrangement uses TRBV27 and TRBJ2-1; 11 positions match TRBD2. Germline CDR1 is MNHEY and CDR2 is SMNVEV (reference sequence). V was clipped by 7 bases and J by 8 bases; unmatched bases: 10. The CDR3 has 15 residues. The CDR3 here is CASTNIAGGFHEQFF. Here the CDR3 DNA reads TGTGCCAGCACAAACATAGCGGGAGGGTTCCATGAGCAGTTCTTC.

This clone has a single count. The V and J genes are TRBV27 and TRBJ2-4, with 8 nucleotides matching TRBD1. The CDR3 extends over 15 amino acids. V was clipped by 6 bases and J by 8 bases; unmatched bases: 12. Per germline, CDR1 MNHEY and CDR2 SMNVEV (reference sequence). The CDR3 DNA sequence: TGTGCCAGCAGCCGGCAGGGGGCGGGGTACGACATTCAGTACTTC. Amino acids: CASSRQGAGYDIQYF.

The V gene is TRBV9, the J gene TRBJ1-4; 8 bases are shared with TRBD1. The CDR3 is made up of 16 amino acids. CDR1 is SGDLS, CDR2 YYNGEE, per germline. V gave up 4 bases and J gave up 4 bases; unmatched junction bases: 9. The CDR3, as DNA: TGTGCCAGCAGCACCCCCGGGACAGGCCTTAATGAAAAACTGTTTTTT. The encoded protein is CASSTPGTGLNEKLFF. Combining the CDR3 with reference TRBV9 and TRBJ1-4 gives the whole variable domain DSGVTQTPKHLITATGQRVTLRCSPRSGDLSVYWYQQSLDQGLQFLIQYYNGEERAKGNILERFSAQQFPDLHSELNLSSLELGDSALYFCASSTPGTGLNEKLFFGSGTQLSVL.

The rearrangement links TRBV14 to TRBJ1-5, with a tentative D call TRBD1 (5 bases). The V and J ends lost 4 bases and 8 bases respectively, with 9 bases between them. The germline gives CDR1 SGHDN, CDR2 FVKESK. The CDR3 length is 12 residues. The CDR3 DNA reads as TGTGCCAGCAGCCGAACGGGGGAGCCCCAGCATTTT. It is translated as CASSRTGEPQHF.

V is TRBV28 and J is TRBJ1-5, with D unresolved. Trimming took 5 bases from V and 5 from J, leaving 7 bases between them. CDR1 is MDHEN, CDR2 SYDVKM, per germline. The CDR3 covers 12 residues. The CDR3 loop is CASSLQHQPQHF. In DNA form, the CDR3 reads TGTGCCAGCAGTCTCCAGCATCAGCCCCAGCATTTT.

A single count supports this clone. This CDR3 is CASSVAPAGGDEKLFF. Here the CDR3 DNA reads TGTGCCAGCAGCGTAGCCCCGGCAGGGGGAGATGAAAAACTGTTTTTT. The V call is TRBV9, the J call TRBJ1-4; 7 nucleotides line up with TRBD1. Germline CDR1 reads SGDLS; CDR2 reads YYNGEE. V lost 0 bases to trimming and J lost 6 bases; unmatched junction nucleotides: 8. CDR3 length equals 16 residues.

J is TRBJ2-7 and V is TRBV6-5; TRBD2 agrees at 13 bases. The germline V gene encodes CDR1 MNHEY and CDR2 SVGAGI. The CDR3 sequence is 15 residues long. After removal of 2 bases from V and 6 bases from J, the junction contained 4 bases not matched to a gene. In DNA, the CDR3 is TGTGCCAGCAGTTACCTTGGACTAGCGGGAGTCGAGCAGTACTTC. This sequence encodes CASSYLGLAGVEQYF.

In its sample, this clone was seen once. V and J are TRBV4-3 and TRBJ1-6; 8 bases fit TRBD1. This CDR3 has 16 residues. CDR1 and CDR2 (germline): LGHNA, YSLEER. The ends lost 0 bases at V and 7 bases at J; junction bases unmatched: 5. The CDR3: CASSQEDRAGNSPLHF. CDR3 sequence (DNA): TGCGCCAGCAGCCAAGAGGACAGGGCAGGGAATTCACCCCTCCACTTT.

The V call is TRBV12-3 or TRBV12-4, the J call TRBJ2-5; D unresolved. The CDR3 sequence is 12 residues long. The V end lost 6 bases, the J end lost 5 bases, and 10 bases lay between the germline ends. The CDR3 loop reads CASRQIDETQYF. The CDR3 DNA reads TGTGCCAGCAGACAAATAGACGAGACCCAGTACTTC.

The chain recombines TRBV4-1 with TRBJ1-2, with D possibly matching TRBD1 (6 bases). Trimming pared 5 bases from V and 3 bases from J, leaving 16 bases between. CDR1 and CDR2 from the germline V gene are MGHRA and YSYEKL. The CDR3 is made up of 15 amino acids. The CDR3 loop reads CASSTRQDADYGYTF. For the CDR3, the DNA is TGCGCCAGCAGCACCCGACAGGACGCAGACTATGGCTACACCTTC.

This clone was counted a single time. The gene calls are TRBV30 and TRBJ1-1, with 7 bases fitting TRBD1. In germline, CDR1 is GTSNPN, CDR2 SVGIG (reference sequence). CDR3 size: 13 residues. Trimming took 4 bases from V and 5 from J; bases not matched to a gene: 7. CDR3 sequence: CAWTGTVRTEAFF. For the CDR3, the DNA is TGTGCCTGGACCGGGACAGTAAGAACTGAAGCTTTCTTT. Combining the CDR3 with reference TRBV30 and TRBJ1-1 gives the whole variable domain SQTIHQWPATLVQPVGSPLSLECTVEGTSNPNLYWYRQAAGRGLQLLFYSVGIGQISSEVPQNLSASRPQDRQFILSSKKLLLSDSGFYLCAWTGTVRTEAFFGQGTRLTVV.

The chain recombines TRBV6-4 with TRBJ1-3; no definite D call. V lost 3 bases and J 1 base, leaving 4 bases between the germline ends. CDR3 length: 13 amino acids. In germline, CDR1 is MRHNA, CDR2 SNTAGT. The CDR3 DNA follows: TGTGCCAGCAGTGAGGGTTCTGGAAACACCATATATTTT. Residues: CASSEGSGNTIYF.

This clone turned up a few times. CDR3 sequence (DNA): TGTGCCAGCAGTCTAGAGGCCAGTCCCAGCTACTATGGCTACACCTTC. Translation: CASSLEASPSYYGYTF. The J gene is TRBJ1-2, the V gene TRBV11-3; D is unresolved. The CDR3 covers 16 residues. From germline, CDR1 is SGHNT and CDR2 YENEEA. With 6 bases removed from V and 3 bases from J, the gap between germline ends came to 20 bases.

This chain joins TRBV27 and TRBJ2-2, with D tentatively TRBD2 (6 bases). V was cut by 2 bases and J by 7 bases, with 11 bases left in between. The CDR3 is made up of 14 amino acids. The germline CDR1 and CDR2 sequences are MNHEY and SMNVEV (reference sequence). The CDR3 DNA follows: TGTGCCAGCAGTTTACGGAGGGTGGGCGGGGAGCTGTTTTTT. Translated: CASSLRRVGGELFF.